This T cell receptor beta chain appears in the sequencing data of a study of cytomegalovirus exposure and HLA in healthy donors. Study details: There were some 400 genotyped donors. Of these, roughly 80% fell in the genetic ancestry cluster associated with self-reported Caucasian donors. General study results and limits: Differences between HLA loci emerged in a later analysis of TCR association rates, with DRB1 most and HLA-C fewest. Clonal expansion was found to be greater in HLA-associated TCR beta chains than in equally common others in a later analysis. Previous analysis showed most TCR beta V segments were productive about 90% or about 30% of the time.

This CDR3 contains 15 residues. V lost 5 bases to trimming and J lost 4 bases, with 19 bases between them. The germline gives CDR1 SQVTM, CDR2 ANQGSEA. Remarks on this clone: Its antigen is unidentified.

The PCR had 60 Vbeta and 13 Jbeta primers. Assay: immunoSEQ multiplex PCR; the TCRdb copy retains only in-frame clones and omits some. In the table there are 100,000 to 150,000 clones, over 75% of which are singletons. The genes are TRBV29-1 and TRBJ2-3, with D perhaps matching TRBD2 (6 bases). The sample comprised PBMCs. The receptor was derived from a man younger than 35 in good health and CMV-seropositive. CDR3 amino acids: CSVRRDSSVPDTQYF. The CDR3 DNA reads TGCAGCGTTAGACGGGACTCCTCAGTCCCAGATACGCAGTATTTT.